At least ten counts were recorded for the clone carrying this T cell receptor beta chain. The antigen remains unidentified. The data originate from a study of T cells after yellow fever vaccination. Overall study findings and caveats: Researchers cautioned that FACS-sorted repertoires could harbor abundant clonotypes contaminating from the bulk population. Relatively few clonotypes were ones that appeared in both CD4 and CD8 compartments. Post-booster repertoires again held most primary-vaccination clones (roughly 95% CD4, 88% CD8).

UMIs and a universal primer site were added when TCR cDNA was made by 5'RACE template switching. In TCRdb, the 5' RACE reads were re-called with MiXCR into one record per CDR3 protein. The table has around 320,000 distinct CDR3 sequences, roughly a tenth seen once. The CDR3 length is 14 residues. Trimming shortened V by 4 bases and J by 1 base, and 11 bases separated the two germline ends. Per the germline V gene, CDR1 is ENHRY and CDR2 is SYGVKD. The V call is TRBV10-3, the J call TRBJ2-7, with D perhaps TRBD1 (5 bases). This sequence originates from a man younger than 35 who received the YFV17D yellow fever vaccine. The specimen comprised CD4+ T cells sorted from PBMCs, sampled 45 days after the yellow fever booster vaccination. The CDR3 protein is CAISAVDSSYEQYV. CDR3 DNA: TGTGCCATCAGTGCGGTCGACAGTTCCTACGAGCAGTACGTC.